The 25 T cell receptor beta chains below were found in one sample sequenced in a study of cytomegalovirus exposure and HLA in healthy donors. The PCR employed 60 Vbeta primers together with 13 Jbeta primers. Libraries were prepared by immunoSEQ multiplex PCR; TCRdb keeps only in-frame clonotypes and omits some of them. Among 150,000 to 200,000 clones listed, around 80% were seen once. The sequencing input was PBMCs. Receptors were obtained from a woman between 45 and 65 years old in good health and CMV-seropositive.

The chain links TRBV27 to TRBJ2-3; unclear D gene. The CDR3 has 15 residues. Per the germline V gene, CDR1 is MNHEY and CDR2 is SMNVEV (reference sequence). V was shortened by 3 bases and J by 1 base, with 11 bases between the two germline ends. The CDR3 region is CASSLTGDRTDTQYF. The CDR3 coding sequence is TGTGCCAGCAGTTTGACGGGTGACCGCACAGATACGCAGTATTTT.

V is TRBV7-3 and J is TRBJ1-1; perhaps TRBD1 as D (6 bases). CDR1 and CDR2 (germline): SGHTA, FQGTGA. V was trimmed by 1 base and J by 5 bases, leaving 11 bases between them. The CDR3 is made up of 14 amino acids. Written as DNA, the CDR3 is TGTGCCAGCAGCTTAAAGGCCAGGGGAACTGAAGCTTTCTTT. It is translated as CASSLKARGTEAFF.

The chain carries TRBV7-9 and TRBJ1-5; tentatively, D is TRBD1 (5 bases). The CDR3 covers 15 residues. Germline CDR1 is SEHNR and CDR2 is FQNEAQ (reference sequence). Trimming removed 1 base from V and 6 bases from J, with 13 bases in between. CDR3 in amino acids: CASSLDVGGRQPQHF. For the CDR3, the DNA is TGTGCCAGCAGCTTAGATGTGGGGGGTCGTCAGCCCCAGCATTTT. The full variable domain, its missing parts supplied by reference TRBV7-9 and TRBJ1-5, is DTGVSQNPRHKITKRGQNVTFRCDPISEHNRLYWYRQTLGQGPEFLTYFQNEAQLEKSRLLSDRFSAERPKGSFSTLEIQRTEQGDSAMYLCASSLDVGGRQPQHFGDGTRLSIL.

The chain is built from TRBV5-6 and TRBJ1-4; 8 nucleotides align to TRBD1. Per germline, CDR1 SGHDT and CDR2 YYEEEE. V shed 4 bases and J 4 bases; nucleotides not matched to a gene: 6. The CDR3 loop spans 15 amino acids. The DNA for the CDR3 is TGTGCCAGCAGCGTTACAGGGGGAGTTAATGAAAAACTGTTTTTT. Residues: CASSVTGGVNEKLFF. Full variable domain (missing parts from reference TRBV5-6 and TRBJ1-4): DAGVTQSPTHLIKTRGQQVTLRCSPKSGHDTVSWYQQALGQGPQFIFQYYEEEERQRGNFPDRFSGHQFPNYSSELNVNALLLGDSALYLCASSVTGGVNEKLFFGSGTQLSVL.

The rearrangement joins TRBV6-4 to TRBJ2-1; 8 bases are a match to TRBD2. V lost 2 bases, J lost 0 bases, and 3 bases stayed unmatched. CDR1 is MRHNA and CDR2 is SNTAGT in the germline V gene. The CDR3 is made up of 16 amino acids. CDR3 coding DNA: TGTGCCAGCAGTGACACAGCGGGGGTCTCCTACAATGAGCAGTTCTTC. Protein product: CASSDTAGVSYNEQFF.

This chain joins TRBV7-8 and TRBJ1-1; TRBD1 agrees at 7 bases. With 5 bases clipped from V and 2 bases from J, the junction kept 8 bases outside the gene matches. Germline V gene sequence: CDR1 SGHVS, CDR2 FQNEAQ. This CDR3 spans 15 amino acids. The CDR3 region is CASSPRQGINTEAFF. The CDR3 DNA follows: TGTGCCAGCAGCCCGAGACAGGGTATAAACACTGAAGCTTTCTTT.

This clone was counted only a few times. V usage is TRBV30 and J usage is TRBJ1-6; 8 bases match TRBD1. Germline V gene sequence: CDR1 GTSNPN, CDR2 SVGIG (reference sequence). V dropped 2 bases and J dropped 5; count of bases not matched to a gene: 2. The length of the CDR3 is 14 residues. CDR3 in DNA: TGTGCCTGGAGTTCGGGACAGGATAATTCACCCCTCCACTTT. This translates into CAWSSGQDNSPLHF.

Only a few counts were recorded for this clone. J is TRBJ1-5 and V is TRBV19; 9 nucleotides align to TRBD1. V was clipped by 7 bases and J by 1 base; unmatched bases: 5. This CDR3 has 15 residues. Germline values: CDR1 LNHDA, CDR2 SQIVND (reference sequence). CDR3 nucleotides: TGTGCCAGTACCTTACAGGGGGCGAGCAATCAGCCCCAGCATTTT. Translation gives CASTLQGASNQPQHF.

This clone was found a few times. The chain has TRBV11-3 and TRBJ2-5; D is unclear. The J call may not be correct, given that the DNA end is closer to TRBJ2-7. The CDR3 spans 12 residues. Germline CDR1 is SGHNT and CDR2 is YENEEA. Written as DNA, the CDR3 is TGTGCCAGCAGCTTAGATCGACACGAGCAGTACTTC. It translates to CASSLDRHEQYF.

The chain uses TRBV7-9 and TRBJ2-7; 11 bases map to TRBD2. Germline CDR1 reads SEHNR; CDR2 reads FQNEAQ (reference sequence). The V segment lost 4 bases and the J segment 0 bases; nucleotides outside the gene matches: 11. The length of the CDR3 is 18 residues. CDR3 nucleotide sequence: TGTGCCAGCAGCTCCTTCCTACTTAGCGGGGGGGTCTCCTACGAGCAGTACTTC. It yields the protein CASSSFLLSGGVSYEQYF.

CDR3 residues: CASSLGVAGIHEKLFF. CDR3 bases: TGCGCCAGCAGCTTGGGGGTAGCCGGGATCCACGAAAAACTGTTTTTT. This chain joins TRBV5-1 and TRBJ1-4; D gene unclear. The germline CDR1 and CDR2 sequences are SGHRS and YFSETQ. This CDR3 comprises 16 residues. Trimming took 0 bases from V and 8 from J, leaving 17 bases between them.

The chain is built from TRBV7-3 and TRBJ2-1; the D is unclear. Trimming stripped 4 bases from V and 5 bases from J, with 9 bases between. This CDR3 is 13 amino acids long. Germline CDR1 reads SGHTA; CDR2 reads FQGTGA. In nucleotides, the CDR3 is TGTGCCAGCAGCTATGAGCTGAACAATGAGCAGTTCTTC. Its translation is CASSYELNNEQFF.

This clone has only one observation. The chain recombines TRBV19 with TRBJ2-7; TRBD1 is a possible D gene (6 bases). This CDR3 is built from 13 residues. Germline CDR1 and CDR2: LNHDA and SQIVND (reference sequence). V shed 7 bases and J shed 5 bases, with 15 bases lying between them. Here the CDR3 DNA reads TGTGCCAGTACCTTAGGACAGAGCCACGAGCAGTACTTC. Translated, it gives CASTLGQSHEQYF.

The rearrangement links TRBV28 to TRBJ1-4; D ambiguous. Trimming removed 5 bases at V and 0 bases at J, with 7 bases between. The CDR3 runs 14 residues. Per germline, CDR1 MDHEN and CDR2 SYDVKM. CDR3 sequence (DNA): TGTGCCAGCAGTCTGACATCAACTAATGAAAAACTGTTTTTT. It is translated as CASSLTSTNEKLFF. The entire variable domain, with the rest obtained from reference TRBV28 and TRBJ1-4, is as follows: DVKVTQSSRYLVKRTGEKVFLECVQDMDHENMFWYRQDPGLGLRLIYFSYDVKMKEKGDIPEGYSVSREKKERFSLILESASTNQTSMYLCASSLTSTNEKLFFGSGTQLSVL.

The CDR3 spells CASSTHRGEKLFF. The CDR3 DNA sequence: TGTGCCAGCAGTACCCACAGGGGTGAAAAACTGTTTTTT. V is TRBV6-1 and J is TRBJ1-4; TRBD1 matches at 7 bases. Per germline, CDR1 MNHNS and CDR2 SASEGT. This CDR3 has 13 residues. The V segment lost 5 bases and the J segment 7 bases; nucleotides outside the gene matches: 4.

This clone was counted a single time. The chain links TRBV4-2 to TRBJ1-4, with 10 bases fitting TRBD1. Per germline, CDR1 LGHNA and CDR2 YNFKEQ. The CDR3 is 16 amino acids. Losses at the gene ends were 1 base for V and 8 bases for J; bases not matched to a gene: 7. CDR3 protein: CASSQVPDRGREKLFF. CDR3 coding DNA: TGTGCCAGCAGCCAAGTCCCAGACAGGGGGCGAGAAAAACTGTTTTTT.

V usage is TRBV10-1 and J usage is TRBJ1-1; TRBD1 is a possible D gene (6 bases). V dropped 6 bases and J dropped 8 bases, with 16 bases sitting between them. The CDR3 length is 13 residues. Per the germline V gene, CDR1 is WNHNN and CDR2 is SYGVQD (reference sequence). Here the CDR3 reads CASRSGVLSEAFF. CDR3 coding DNA: TGCGCCAGCAGGTCAGGGGTTCTTTCGGAAGCTTTCTTT.

This chain joins TRBV18 and TRBJ1-5, with TRBD1 matching 9 bases. This CDR3 is built from 16 residues. Germline CDR1 and CDR2: KGHSH and LQKENI. With V trimmed by 4 bases and J by 5 bases, 9 bases remained unmatched. In nucleotides, the CDR3 is TGTGCCAGCTCACGTCAAACAGGGGGCAGGGATCAGCCCCAGCATTTT. Translation: CASSRQTGGRDQPQHF. Full variable domain (rest looked up from reference TRBV18 and TRBJ1-5): NAGVMQNPRHLVRRRGQEARLRCSPMKGHSHVYWYRQLPEEGLKFMVYLQKENIIDESGMPKERFSAEFPKEGPSILRIQQVVRGDSAAYFCASSRQTGGRDQPQHFGDGTRLSIL.

The chain combines TRBV5-4 with TRBJ1-2, with D possibly TRBD1 on 5 matching bases. The V gene's germline CDR1 is SGHNT and CDR2 YYREEE (reference sequence). CDR3 length equals 18 residues. Trimming took off 4 bases at V and 2 bases at J, with 24 bases between the two ends. CDR3 nucleotide sequence: TGTGCCAGCAGCCAGGGTGCCCCACTTTTATTAGGCAACTATGGCTACACCTTC. This gives the protein CASSQGAPLLLGNYGYTF.

The rearrangement joins TRBV5-1 to TRBJ1-4; no firm D call. Germline assignment: CDR1 SGHRS and CDR2 YFSETQ. The V end was cut by 1 base, the J end by 2 bases, with 12 bases between. This CDR3 is built from 16 residues. CDR3 nucleotides: TGCGCCAGCAGCTTGATGGCGGGGATTACTAATGAAAAACTGTTTTTT. Translating gives CASSLMAGITNEKLFF.

The chain couples TRBV27 to TRBJ1-2; a weak D match, TRBD1 (6 bases). The CDR3 consists of 14 residues. V gave up 5 bases and J gave up 0 bases, with 10 bases separating them. Germline loops: CDR1 MNHEY, CDR2 SMNVEV (reference sequence). DNA of the CDR3: TGTGCCAGCAGTCAGGGGCGGGCTAACTATGGCTACACCTTC. Translating it yields CASSQGRANYGYTF.

The chain employs TRBV5-4 and TRBJ2-2; the D is unclear. This CDR3 has 14 amino acids. Trimming pared 0 bases from V and 7 bases from J, leaving 10 bases between. Germline V gives CDR1 SGHNT, CDR2 YYREEE (reference sequence). CDR3 region: CASSLVTSVGELFF. CDR3 nucleotides: TGTGCCAGCAGCTTGGTAACTTCCGTCGGGGAGCTGTTTTTT.

This clone appeared a few times. The genes are TRBV25-1 and TRBJ1-6; TRBD1 matches at 8 bases. Germline CDR1 MGHDK, CDR2 SYGVNS. The length of the CDR3 is 15 residues. Losses at the gene ends were 5 bases for V and 6 bases for J; bases not matched to a gene: 6. The CDR3 DNA sequence: TGTGCCAGCAGTTCGCCAGGGGGCTTTAATTCACCCCTCCACTTT. Its translation: CASSSPGGFNSPLHF.

The chain employs TRBV14 and TRBJ1-2, with 7 bases fitting TRBD1. Trimming at V came to 2 bases and at J to 4 bases, leaving 4 bases not matched to a gene. CDR1 is SGHDN and CDR2 is FVKESK in the germline V gene. The CDR3 is 14 amino acids. The CDR3 reads CASSQSGQSYGYTF. DNA of the CDR3: TGTGCCAGCAGCCAATCGGGACAGTCCTATGGCTACACCTTC. The full variable domain, completed using reference TRBV14 and TRBJ1-2, is EAGVTQFPSHSVIEKGQTVTLRCDPISGHDNLYWYRRVMGKEIKFLLHFVKESKQDESGMPNNRFLAERTGGTYSTLKVQPAELEDSGVYFCASSQSGQSYGYTFGSGTRLTVV.

This sequence joins TRBV28 and TRBJ2-3; 7 positions match TRBD1. CDR1 is MDHEN and CDR2 is SYDVKM in the germline V gene. The CDR3 has 15 residues. V shed 7 bases and J 0 bases; nucleotides not matched to a gene: 7. The CDR3 DNA follows: TGTGCCAGCACCAGAGGGGGCCTGAGCACAGATACGCAGTATTTT. It codes for CASTRGGLSTDTQYF.